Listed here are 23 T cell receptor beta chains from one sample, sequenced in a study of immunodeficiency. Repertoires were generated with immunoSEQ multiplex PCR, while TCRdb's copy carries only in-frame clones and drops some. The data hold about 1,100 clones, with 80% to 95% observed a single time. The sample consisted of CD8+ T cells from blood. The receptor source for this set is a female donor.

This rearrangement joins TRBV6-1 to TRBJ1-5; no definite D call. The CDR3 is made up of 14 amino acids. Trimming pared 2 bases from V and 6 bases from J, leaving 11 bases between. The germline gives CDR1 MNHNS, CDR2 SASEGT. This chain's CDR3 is CASSELGHGQPQHF. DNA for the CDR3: TGTGCCAGCAGTGAACTCGGGCATGGTCAGCCCCAGCATTTT.

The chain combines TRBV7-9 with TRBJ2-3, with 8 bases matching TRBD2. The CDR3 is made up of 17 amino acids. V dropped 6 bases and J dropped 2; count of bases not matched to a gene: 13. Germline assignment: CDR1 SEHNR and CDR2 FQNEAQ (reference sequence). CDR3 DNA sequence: TGTGCCAGCAGTCTAACGTCAGCGGGGGCACTCACAGATACGCAGTATTTT. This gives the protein CASSLTSAGALTDTQYF.

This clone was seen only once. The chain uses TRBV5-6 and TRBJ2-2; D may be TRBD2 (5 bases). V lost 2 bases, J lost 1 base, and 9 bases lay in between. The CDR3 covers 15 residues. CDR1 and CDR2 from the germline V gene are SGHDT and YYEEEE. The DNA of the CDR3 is TGTGCCAGCAGCTTCCCCAGCGGGAACACCGGGGAGCTGTTTTTT. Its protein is CASSFPSGNTGELFF. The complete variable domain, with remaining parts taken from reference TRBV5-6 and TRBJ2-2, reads DAGVTQSPTHLIKTRGQQVTLRCSPKSGHDTVSWYQQALGQGPQFIFQYYEEEERQRGNFPDRFSGHQFPNYSSELNVNALLLGDSALYLCASSFPSGNTGELFFGEGSRLTVL.

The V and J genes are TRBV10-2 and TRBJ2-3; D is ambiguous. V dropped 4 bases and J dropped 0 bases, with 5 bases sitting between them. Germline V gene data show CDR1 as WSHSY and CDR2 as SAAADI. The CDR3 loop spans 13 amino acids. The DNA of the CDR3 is TGCGCCAGCAGTGGAACGAGCACAGATACGCAGTATTTT. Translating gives CASSGTSTDTQYF.

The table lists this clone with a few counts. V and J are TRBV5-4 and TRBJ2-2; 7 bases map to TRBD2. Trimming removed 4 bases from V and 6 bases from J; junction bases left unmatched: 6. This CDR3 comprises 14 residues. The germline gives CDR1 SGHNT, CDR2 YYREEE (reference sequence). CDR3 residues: CASSPGLSPGELFF. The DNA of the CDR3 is TGTGCCAGCAGCCCGGGACTAAGTCCCGGGGAGCTGTTTTTT.

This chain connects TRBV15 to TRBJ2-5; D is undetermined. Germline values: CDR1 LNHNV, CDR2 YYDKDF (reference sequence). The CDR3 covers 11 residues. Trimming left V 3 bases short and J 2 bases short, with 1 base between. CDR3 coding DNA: TGTGCCACCAGCAGTCAAGAGACCCAGTACTTC. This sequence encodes CATSSQETQYF. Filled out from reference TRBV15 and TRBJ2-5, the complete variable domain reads DAMVIQNPRYQVTQFGKPVTLSCSQTLNHNVMYWYQQKSSQAPKLLFHYYDKDFNNEADTPDNFQSRRPNTSFCFLDIRSPGLGDTAMYLCATSSQETQYFGPGTRLLVL.

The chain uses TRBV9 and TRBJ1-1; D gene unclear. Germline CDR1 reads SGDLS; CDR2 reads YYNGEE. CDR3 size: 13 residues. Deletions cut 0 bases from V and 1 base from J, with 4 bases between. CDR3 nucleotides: TGTGCCAGCAGCGTAGCGGGGAACACTGAAGCTTTCTTT. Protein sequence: CASSVAGNTEAFF.

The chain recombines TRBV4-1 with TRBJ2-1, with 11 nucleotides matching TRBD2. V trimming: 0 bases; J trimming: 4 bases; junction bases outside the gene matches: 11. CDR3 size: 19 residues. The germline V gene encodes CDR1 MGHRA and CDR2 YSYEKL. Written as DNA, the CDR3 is TGCGCCAGCAGCCAAGAGGGACTAGCGGAAACTTCTTTTTACAATGAGCAGTTCTTC. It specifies CASSQEGLAETSFYNEQFF.

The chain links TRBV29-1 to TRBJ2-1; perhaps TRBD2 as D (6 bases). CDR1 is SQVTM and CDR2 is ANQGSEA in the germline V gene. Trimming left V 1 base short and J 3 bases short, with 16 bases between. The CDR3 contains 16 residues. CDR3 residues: CSVEGEDSYLYNEQFF. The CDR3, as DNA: TGCAGCGTTGAAGGGGAGGACTCCTACCTCTACAATGAGCAGTTCTTC.

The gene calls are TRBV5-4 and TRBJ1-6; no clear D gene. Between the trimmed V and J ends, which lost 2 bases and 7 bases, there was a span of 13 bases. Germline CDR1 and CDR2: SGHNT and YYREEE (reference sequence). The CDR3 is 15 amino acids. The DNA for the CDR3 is TGTGCCAGCAGCTTAAGGGTGGAGGAGAATTCACCCCTCCACTTT. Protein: CASSLRVEENSPLHF.

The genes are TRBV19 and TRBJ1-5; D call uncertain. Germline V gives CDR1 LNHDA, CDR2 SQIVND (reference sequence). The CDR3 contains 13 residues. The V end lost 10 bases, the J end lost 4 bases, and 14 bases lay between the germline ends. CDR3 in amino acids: CATSRGGNQPQHF. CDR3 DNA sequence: TGTGCCACCTCGCGGGGAGGAAATCAGCCCCAGCATTTT.

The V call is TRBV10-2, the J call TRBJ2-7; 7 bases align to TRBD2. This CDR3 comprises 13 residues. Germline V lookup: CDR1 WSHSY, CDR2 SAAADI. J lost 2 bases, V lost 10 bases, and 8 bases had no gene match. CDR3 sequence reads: CAISTGTTYEQYF. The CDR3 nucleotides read TGCGCCATTTCCACCGGGACTACCTACGAGCAGTACTTC.

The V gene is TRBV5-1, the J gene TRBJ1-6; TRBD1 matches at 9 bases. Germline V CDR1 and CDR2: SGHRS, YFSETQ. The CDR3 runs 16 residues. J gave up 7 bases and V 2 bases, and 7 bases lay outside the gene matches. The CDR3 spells CASSFGPGTGNSPLHF. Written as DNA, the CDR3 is TGCGCCAGCAGCTTCGGACCTGGGACAGGGAATTCACCCCTCCACTTT.

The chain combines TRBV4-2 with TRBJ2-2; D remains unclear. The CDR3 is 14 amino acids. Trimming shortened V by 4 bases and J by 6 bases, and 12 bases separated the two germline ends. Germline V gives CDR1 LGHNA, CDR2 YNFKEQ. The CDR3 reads CASSLVTPPGELFF. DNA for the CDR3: TGTGCCAGCAGCCTTGTGACTCCTCCCGGGGAGCTGTTTTTT.

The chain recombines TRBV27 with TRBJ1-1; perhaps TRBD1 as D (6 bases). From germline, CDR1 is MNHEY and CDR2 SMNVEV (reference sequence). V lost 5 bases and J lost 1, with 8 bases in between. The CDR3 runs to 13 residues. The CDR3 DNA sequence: TGTGCCAGCAGTCTACAGGGGAACACTGAAGCTTTCTTT. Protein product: CASSLQGNTEAFF.

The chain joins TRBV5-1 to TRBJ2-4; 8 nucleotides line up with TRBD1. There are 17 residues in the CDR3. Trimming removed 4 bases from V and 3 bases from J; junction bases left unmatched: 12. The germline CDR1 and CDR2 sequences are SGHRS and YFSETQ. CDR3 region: CASSPRKGQGDKNIQYF. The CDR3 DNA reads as TGCGCCAGCAGCCCGAGAAAAGGACAGGGAGACAAAAACATTCAGTACTTC.

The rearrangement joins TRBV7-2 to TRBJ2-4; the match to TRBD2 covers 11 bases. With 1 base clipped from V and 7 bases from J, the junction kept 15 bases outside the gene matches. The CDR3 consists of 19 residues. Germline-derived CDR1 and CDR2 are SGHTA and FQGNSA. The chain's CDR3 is CASSLDLTITSGSFNIQYF. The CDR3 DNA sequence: TGTGCCAGCAGCTTAGACCTAACTATTACTAGCGGGAGTTTCAACATTCAGTACTTC.

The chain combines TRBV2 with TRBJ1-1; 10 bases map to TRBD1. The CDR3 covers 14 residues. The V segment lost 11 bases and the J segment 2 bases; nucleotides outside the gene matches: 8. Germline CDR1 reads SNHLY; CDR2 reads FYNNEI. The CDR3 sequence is CAEDRGRGNTEAFF. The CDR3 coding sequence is TGTGCCGAAGACAGGGGGCGAGGTAACACTGAAGCTTTCTTT.

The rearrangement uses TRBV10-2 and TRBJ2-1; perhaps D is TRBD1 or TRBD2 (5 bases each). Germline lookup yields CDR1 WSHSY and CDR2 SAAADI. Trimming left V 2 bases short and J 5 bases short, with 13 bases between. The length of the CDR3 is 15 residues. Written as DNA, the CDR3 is TGCGCCAGCAGTGAGGTAGGGGCCGGGGACAATGAGCAGTTCTTC. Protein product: CASSEVGAGDNEQFF.

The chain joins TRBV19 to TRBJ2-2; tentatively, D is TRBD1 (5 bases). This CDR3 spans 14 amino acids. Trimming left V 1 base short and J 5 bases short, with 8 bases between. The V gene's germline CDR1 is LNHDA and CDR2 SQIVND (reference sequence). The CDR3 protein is CASSIVGQTGELFF. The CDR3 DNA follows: TGTGCCAGTAGTATAGTGGGGCAAACCGGGGAGCTGTTTTTT.

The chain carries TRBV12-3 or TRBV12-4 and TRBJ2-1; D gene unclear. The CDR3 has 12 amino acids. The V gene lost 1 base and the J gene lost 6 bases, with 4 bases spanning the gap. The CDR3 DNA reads TGTGCCAGCAGTTTAGGGAGCAATGAGCAGTTCTTC. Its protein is CASSLGSNEQFF.

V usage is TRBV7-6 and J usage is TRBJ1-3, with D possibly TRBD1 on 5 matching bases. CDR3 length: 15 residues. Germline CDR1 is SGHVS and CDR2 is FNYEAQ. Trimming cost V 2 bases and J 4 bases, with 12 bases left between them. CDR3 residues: CASSLWEGEGNTIYF. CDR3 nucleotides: TGTGCCAGCAGCTTATGGGAAGGGGAAGGAAACACCATATATTTT.

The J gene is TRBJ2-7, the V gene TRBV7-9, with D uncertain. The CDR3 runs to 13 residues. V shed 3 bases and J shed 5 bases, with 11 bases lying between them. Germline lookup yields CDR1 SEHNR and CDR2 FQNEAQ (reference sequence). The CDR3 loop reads CASSFSGNDEQYF. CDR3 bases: TGTGCCAGCAGCTTCTCTGGGAACGACGAGCAGTACTTC.